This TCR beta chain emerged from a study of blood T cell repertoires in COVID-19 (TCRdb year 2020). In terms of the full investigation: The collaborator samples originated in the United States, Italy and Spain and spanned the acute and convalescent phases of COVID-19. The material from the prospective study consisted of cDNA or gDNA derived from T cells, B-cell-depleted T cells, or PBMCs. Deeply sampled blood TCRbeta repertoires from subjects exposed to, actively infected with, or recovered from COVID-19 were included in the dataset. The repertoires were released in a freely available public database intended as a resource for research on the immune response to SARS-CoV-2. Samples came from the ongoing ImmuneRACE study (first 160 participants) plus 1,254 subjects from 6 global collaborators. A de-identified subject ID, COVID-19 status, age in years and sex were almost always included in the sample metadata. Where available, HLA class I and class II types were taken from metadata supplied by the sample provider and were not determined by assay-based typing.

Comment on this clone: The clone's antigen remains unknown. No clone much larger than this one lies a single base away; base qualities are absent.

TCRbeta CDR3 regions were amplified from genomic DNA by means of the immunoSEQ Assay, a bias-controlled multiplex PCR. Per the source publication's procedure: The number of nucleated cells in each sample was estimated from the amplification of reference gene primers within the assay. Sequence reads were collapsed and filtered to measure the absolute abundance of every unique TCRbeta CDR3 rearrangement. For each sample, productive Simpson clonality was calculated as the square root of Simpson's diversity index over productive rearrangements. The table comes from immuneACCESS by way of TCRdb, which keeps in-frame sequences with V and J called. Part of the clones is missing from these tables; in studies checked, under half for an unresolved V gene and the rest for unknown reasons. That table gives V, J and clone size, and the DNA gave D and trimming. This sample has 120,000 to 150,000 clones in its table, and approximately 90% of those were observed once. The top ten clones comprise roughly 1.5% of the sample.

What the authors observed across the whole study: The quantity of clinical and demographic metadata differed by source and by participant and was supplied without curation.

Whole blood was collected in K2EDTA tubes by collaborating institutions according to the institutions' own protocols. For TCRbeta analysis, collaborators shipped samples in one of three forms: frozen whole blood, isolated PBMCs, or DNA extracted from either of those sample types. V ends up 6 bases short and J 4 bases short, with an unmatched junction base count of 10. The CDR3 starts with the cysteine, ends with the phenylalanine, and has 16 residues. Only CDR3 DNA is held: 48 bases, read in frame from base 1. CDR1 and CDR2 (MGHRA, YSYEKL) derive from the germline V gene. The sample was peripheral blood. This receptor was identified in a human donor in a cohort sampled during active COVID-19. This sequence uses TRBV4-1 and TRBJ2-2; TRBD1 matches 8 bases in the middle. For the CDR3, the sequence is CASRGSGTGRTGELFF. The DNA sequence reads TGCGCCAGCAGGGGGTCCGGGACAGGTCGCACCGGGGAGCTGTTTTTT.